This TCR beta chain was identified during a study of metastatic and nonmetastatic thyroid tumors. Study details: A comparison of repertoires was made across blood and tumor or nodule tissue from malignant and benign thyroid patients.

This clone was detected ten times or more. What it binds is not known. CDR3 length equals 14 residues. CDR1 and CDR2 (germline): DFQATT, SNEGSKA (reference sequence). Trimming cost V 0 bases and J 5 bases, with 11 bases left between them. Notes on the study in general: In blood and tumor, TCR beta diversity was reportedly significantly higher in malignant thyroid tumors than in benign nodules.

No treatment had been given to any patient before thyroid surgery. Original data processing: It was from CDR3 differences across clinicopathological groups that a distant-metastasis classifier for papillary thyroid cancer was built. TCRdb re-analyzed the PCR reads using MiXCR. The V and J calls were determined by TCRdb, not by the authors. The table has 43,000 or so clones, roughly 4% seen once. This rearrangement joins TRBV20-1 to TRBJ2-1; D remains unclear. The material sequenced was blood. The clonotype originates from a female donor with papillary thyroid cancer or a benign thyroid nodule (not recorded which). Some clones in this sample may be carry-over from other donors' samples. The CDR3 loop reads CSAREGGRDNEQFF. For the CDR3, the DNA is TGCAGTGCTAGAGAAGGCGGAAGGGACAATGAGCAGTTCTTC.